This T cell receptor beta chain was obtained from a study of blood T cell repertoires in COVID-19. Data came from immunoSEQ multiplex PCR; TCRdb stores just in-frame clones and leaves some out. This sample carries 190,000 or so clones, about 86% of them seen once, and the ten largest clones take about 1%. Germline V gene lookup returns CDR1 ENHRY and CDR2 SYGVKD. V trimming: 5 bases; J trimming: 4 bases; junction bases outside the gene matches: 6. The length of the CDR3 is 15 residues. The source material was peripheral blood. V usage is TRBV10-3 and J usage is TRBJ1-1, with TRBD1 matching over 11 bases. This sequence originates from a woman between 18 and 29 years old who had recovered from COVID-19. CDR3 loop: CAISLTGTGGTEAFF. CDR3 DNA sequence: TGTGCCATCAGTCTAACCGGGACAGGGGGCACTGAAGCTTTCTTT.